This TCR beta chain appears in the sequencing data of a study of blood T cell repertoires in COVID-19. Study at large: Sources were T cells, B-cell-depleted T cells, or PBMCs; the material itself was cDNA or gDNA.

Authors' processing steps: Using reference gene primer amplification, nucleated cell counts were estimated. Using immunoSEQ multiplex PCR, the repertoire was profiled, and TCRdb retains in-frame clones only, with some absent. The V and J calls and the clone size are those of that table, but D and trimming were determined from the DNA. Of some 120,000 clones in the sample, about two thirds were seen once. The ends lost 5 bases at V and 3 bases at J; junction bases unmatched: 9. This CDR3 is 17 amino acids long. In germline, CDR1 is MNHEY, CDR2 SMNVEV (reference sequence). Sequenced input: peripheral blood. The chain has TRBV27 and TRBJ2-1; TRBD2 matches at 11 bases. The TCR sequence derives from a human donor with acute or convalescent COVID-19. The donor label of this sample is uncertain. The CDR3 reads CASSLRLAGTRYNEQFF. The CDR3 DNA sequence: TGTGCCAGCAGTCTACGACTAGCGGGGACTCGCTACAATGAGCAGTTCTTC.